This TCR beta chain was observed in a study of blood T cell repertoires in COVID-19. Profiling relied on immunoSEQ multiplex PCR, and the TCRdb table lists in-frame clones only, not all of them. The sample shows around 130,000 clones, over 60% of them seen only once. The receptor comes from a middle-aged man with acute or convalescent COVID-19. Sequencing was performed on peripheral blood.

CDR3: CASSQVGGGSYNEQFF. The CDR3 region has the DNA TGTGCCAGCAGCCAAGTAGGGGGGGGCTCCTACAATGAGCAGTTCTTC. V gene TRBV3-1 (or the pseudogene TRBV3-2) combines with J gene TRBJ2-1; tentative D call: TRBD2 (7 bases). This CDR3 has 16 amino acids. Germline CDR1 and CDR2: LGHDT and YNNKEL (reference sequence). V lost 1 base and J lost 0, with 10 bases in between.